The sequence of this T cell receptor (beta chain) was determined in a study of post-analysis software for immune sequencing data. Study outcomes and limitations: Five TRBV segments, including TRBV5-6, TRBV5-1 and TRBV20-1, were more frequent in patients than controls.

Note on this clonotype: The antigen remains undetermined.

The CDR3 runs to 14 residues. Per germline, CDR1 KGHDR and CDR2 SFDVKD. Trimming took off 3 bases at V and 0 bases at J, with 7 bases between the two ends. Prepared libraries of TCR beta cDNA carried unique molecular identifiers. TCRdb analysed the PCR reads with MiXCR anew, one entry per CDR3 protein. The sample has about 430,000 distinct CDR3 sequences, approximately 42% seen once. This TCR was sampled from a girl aged 2-15 years with multiple sclerosis. Sequencing input: blood. J is TRBJ2-5 and V is TRBV24-1; unclear D gene. The CDR3 nucleotides are TGTGCCACCAGTGATCAAGTTAACCAAGAGACCCAGTACTTC. Its translation is CATSDQVNQETQYF.